Shown below are 31 T cell receptor beta chains from a single sample sequenced in a study of T cell responses to AZD1222 COVID-19 vaccine. This table comes from immunoSEQ multiplex PCR, and its TCRdb copy is limited to in-frame clones, with some not included. The table shows about 120,000 clones, with around 90% occurring only once. Sequencing was performed on peripheral blood, taken 28 days after the second AZD1222 dose. The receptor set was obtained from an adult who received the AZD1222 COVID-19 vaccine.

This sequence joins TRBV25-1 and TRBJ2-3, with 8 bases fitting TRBD1. The CDR3 contains 16 residues. With V trimmed by 5 bases and J by 3 bases, 10 bases remained unmatched. Per the germline V gene, CDR1 is MGHDK and CDR2 is SYGVNS. This CDR3 is CASSRLQGEGTDTQYF. CDR3 coding DNA: TGTGCCAGCAGTCGATTACAGGGGGAAGGGACAGATACGCAGTATTTT.

The genes are TRBV27 and TRBJ2-4; 7 bases agree with TRBD2. This CDR3 has 17 amino acids. CDR1 is MNHEY, CDR2 SMNVEV, per germline (reference sequence). After removal of 5 bases from V and 3 bases from J, the junction contained 13 bases not matched to a gene. The CDR3 DNA follows: TGTGCCAGCAGTGCGCTGGGACTACGTGCGGGCAAAAACATTCAGTACTTC. It codes for CASSALGLRAGKNIQYF.

The rearrangement links TRBV28 to TRBJ1-2, with D maybe TRBD1 (5 bases). Trimming cost V 2 bases and J 4 bases, with 20 bases left between them. The CDR3 is 17 amino acids. Per the germline V gene, CDR1 is MDHEN and CDR2 is SYDVKM. The chain's CDR3 is CASSLRPGQRLIYGYTF. The CDR3 nucleotides are TGTGCCAGCAGTTTACGCCCAGGGCAGCGCCTCATCTATGGCTACACCTTC.

V and J are TRBV19 and TRBJ1-2; D is possibly TRBD1 (5 bases). Germline CDR1 reads LNHDA; CDR2 reads SQIVND (reference sequence). V was trimmed by 0 bases and J by 4 bases, leaving 9 bases between them. The CDR3 covers 14 residues. DNA of the CDR3: TGTGCCAGTAGTATAGAAGACAGCCCCTATGGCTACACCTTC. Amino acids: CASSIEDSPYGYTF.

The chain has TRBV7-2 and TRBJ1-6; a weak D match, TRBD1 (5 bases). CDR3 size: 15 residues. Trimming removed 6 bases at V and 7 bases at J, with 16 bases between. Germline CDR1 reads SGHTA; CDR2 reads FQGNSA. CDR3 in DNA: TGTGCCAGCAGGCAGGGTCGGGGAACCAATTCACCCCTCCACTTT. This gives the protein CASRQGRGTNSPLHF.

The rearrangement uses TRBV6-4 and TRBJ1-6; D may be TRBD1 (5 bases). The CDR3 runs 15 residues. V lost 5 bases, J lost 6 bases, and 14 bases lay in between. The germline V gene has CDR1 MRHNA and CDR2 SNTAGT. DNA of the CDR3: TGTGCCAGCAGTAGAGGGGAGATGGGTAATTCACCCCTCCACTTT. Its translation: CASSRGEMGNSPLHF.

The rearrangement joins TRBV28 to TRBJ2-7, with D unresolved. V lost 2 bases to trimming and J lost 7 bases, with 6 bases between them. Per germline, CDR1 MDHEN and CDR2 SYDVKM. The CDR3 totals 11 residues. CDR3 sequence (DNA): TGTGCCAGCAGTTTAGCGACGGAGCAGTACTTC. Its translation: CASSLATEQYF.

The CDR3 sequence: CASSLEGTSGEKTQYF. CDR3 DNA: TGTGCCAGCAGCTTAGAGGGGACTAGCGGGGAAAAGACCCAGTACTTC. The gene calls are TRBV7-9 and TRBJ2-5; TRBD2 aligns across 13 bases. Germline V lookup: CDR1 SEHNR, CDR2 FQNEAQ (reference sequence). This CDR3 has 16 residues. Trimming cost V 1 base and J 6 bases; bases outside gene matches: 5.

The chain carries TRBV15 and TRBJ1-1; tentatively, D is TRBD1 (6 bases). Germline-derived CDR1 and CDR2 are LNHNV and YYDKDF (reference sequence). The CDR3 runs 13 residues. V was trimmed by 0 bases and J by 7 bases, leaving 9 bases between them. The CDR3 bases are TGTGCCACCAGCAGAGAACAGGGTCTTGAAGCTTTCTTT. As protein: CATSREQGLEAFF.

The chain combines TRBV13 with TRBJ1-1, with a tentative D call TRBD1 (5 bases). Germline V CDR1 and CDR2: PRHDT, FYEKMQ (reference sequence). The V gene lost 0 bases and the J gene lost 4 bases, with 6 bases spanning the gap. This CDR3 spans 13 amino acids. As DNA, the CDR3 is TGTGCCAGCAGCTTAGGGGGGGGCACTGAAGCTTTCTTT. Its protein is CASSLGGGTEAFF.

The chain is built from TRBV10-3 and TRBJ1-6; D is undetermined. The V end was cut by 3 bases, the J end by 13 bases, with 10 bases between. The CDR3 is 12 residues long. Germline CDR1 ENHRY, CDR2 SYGVKD. The CDR3 reads CAISDWESPLHF. CDR3 coding DNA: TGTGCCATCAGTGATTGGGAAAGCCCCCTCCACTTT.

The sample holds one count of this clone. This chain joins TRBV28 and TRBJ1-2; weak D call: TRBD1 (5 bases). From germline, CDR1 is MDHEN and CDR2 SYDVKM. The CDR3 consists of 13 residues. The CDR3 region is CASGGARHYGYTF. DNA for the CDR3: TGTGCTAGCGGAGGGGCGCGCCACTATGGCTACACCTTC.

The chain employs TRBV27 and TRBJ1-6; TRBD1 matches 9 bases. From germline, CDR1 is MNHEY and CDR2 SMNVEV (reference sequence). This CDR3 has 16 amino acids. J lost 10 bases, V lost 6 bases, and 13 bases had no gene match. The CDR3 DNA reads TGTGCCAGCAGGCCTACCTACAGGGGGCTGGGGTCACCCCTCCACTTT. Encoded protein: CASRPTYRGLGSPLHF.

The chain couples TRBV3-1 (or the pseudogene TRBV3-2) to TRBJ2-2; a weak D match, TRBD2 (6 bases). Germline CDR1 reads LGHDT; CDR2 reads YNNKEL (reference sequence). The CDR3 covers 15 residues. The ends were cut back, 10 bases at V and 1 base at J, with 16 bases in the middle. CDR3 coding DNA: TGTGCCACCAAACCGGGGGTCTTGAACACCGGGGAGCTGTTTTTT. Its protein is CATKPGVLNTGELFF.

This clone was recorded once. The V gene is TRBV3-1 (or the pseudogene TRBV3-2), the J gene TRBJ1-5; no firm D call. V was pared by 0 bases and J by 4 bases, with 16 bases between. CDR3 length equals 17 residues. Germline V gene data show CDR1 as LGHDT and CDR2 as YNNKEL (reference sequence). The CDR3 sequence: CASSQDFGSLKNQPQHF. The DNA for the CDR3 is TGTGCCAGCAGCCAAGATTTTGGCAGTTTAAAGAATCAGCCCCAGCATTTT.

The gene calls are TRBV19 and TRBJ2-5; D may correspond to TRBD1 or TRBD2 (5 bases each). From germline, CDR1 is LNHDA and CDR2 SQIVND (reference sequence). The CDR3 runs 16 residues. V dropped 1 base and J dropped 4 bases, with 16 bases sitting between them. CDR3: CASSIGSGLQGETQYF. The CDR3 nucleotides are TGTGCCAGTAGTATAGGTTCCGGACTCCAGGGAGAGACCCAGTACTTC.

V is TRBV27 and J is TRBJ1-5; D is undetermined. This CDR3 spans 14 amino acids. V lost 4 bases and J lost 2, with 9 bases in between. The germline gives CDR1 MNHEY, CDR2 SMNVEV (reference sequence). This chain's CDR3 is CASSSRFGNQPQHF. Written as DNA, the CDR3 is TGTGCCAGCAGTTCCCGCTTCGGCAATCAGCCCCAGCATTTT.

The J gene is TRBJ1-2, the V gene TRBV6-5; D gene uncertain. The CDR3 extends over 11 amino acids. Deletions cut 7 bases from V and 4 bases from J, with 7 bases between. From germline, CDR1 is MNHEY and CDR2 SVGAGI. CDR3 sequence reads: CASTPSYGYTF. The CDR3 DNA is TGTGCCAGCACCCCGAGCTATGGCTACACCTTC.

This sequence joins TRBV6-2 or TRBV6-3 and TRBJ2-3, with D perhaps being TRBD1 or TRBD2 (5 bases each). The CDR3 loop spans 12 amino acids. Per germline, CDR1 MNHEY and CDR2 SVGEGT. Trimming took off 6 bases at V and 11 bases at J, with 15 bases between the two ends. This CDR3 reads CASSRRDRRQYF. CDR3 bases: TGTGCCAGCAGCCGCAGGGACCGACGGCAGTATTTT.

The genes are TRBV6-2 or TRBV6-3 and TRBJ2-7, with D possibly being TRBD2 (5 bases). Trimming removed 6 bases at V and 6 bases at J, with 12 bases between. Germline CDR1 and CDR2: MNHEY and SVGEGT. This CDR3 is 12 amino acids long. The CDR3 nucleotides read TGTGCCAGCAGCCTCCTAGCTTTCGAGCAGTACTTC. Translation gives CASSLLAFEQYF.

The V gene is TRBV19, the J gene TRBJ1-1; D might be TRBD1 (5 bases). Germline CDR1 LNHDA, CDR2 SQIVND (reference sequence). V gave up 6 bases and J gave up 6 bases, with 8 bases separating them. The CDR3 is 11 amino acids. This chain's CDR3 is CASRRGSEAFF. In DNA, the CDR3 is TGTGCCAGTAGACGGGGCTCTGAAGCTTTCTTT.

V and J are TRBV11-2 and TRBJ1-2, with D unresolved. V lost 1 base and J 4 bases, leaving 7 bases between the germline ends. The CDR3 sequence is 13 residues long. Germline CDR1 reads SGHAT; CDR2 reads FQNNGV. CDR3: CASSLVQSYGYTF. The DNA for the CDR3 is TGTGCCAGCAGCTTAGTTCAGAGCTATGGCTACACCTTC.

This clone was detected only once. This chain connects TRBV6-6 to TRBJ1-1; D is uncertain. Between the trimmed V and J ends, which lost 6 bases and 1 base, there was a span of 12 bases. The CDR3 is made up of 14 amino acids. CDR1 is MNHNY and CDR2 is SVGAGI in the germline V gene (reference sequence). CDR3 amino acids: CASSPEDWNTEAFF. The CDR3 DNA sequence: TGTGCCAGCAGCCCCGAGGATTGGAACACTGAAGCTTTCTTT.

This clone was observed once. This chain links TRBV4-3 with TRBJ1-2; a possible D gene is TRBD1 (6 bases). Germline CDR1 and CDR2: LGHNA and YSLEER. The CDR3 contains 14 residues. Trimming stripped 2 bases from V and 4 bases from J, with 11 bases between. Written as DNA, the CDR3 is TGCGCCAGCAGCCAACAACAGGGTACCTATGGCTACACCTTC. It encodes CASSQQQGTYGYTF.

The chain links TRBV24-1 to TRBJ1-1; D is uncertain. This CDR3 region has 14 residues. Germline CDR1 and CDR2: KGHDR and SFDVKD. V lost 7 bases and J lost 2, with 13 bases in between. This chain's CDR3 is CATRGDRGNTEAFF. In DNA, the CDR3 is TGTGCCACCAGAGGAGACCGTGGTAACACTGAAGCTTTCTTT.

This clone was counted between two and nine times. The V gene is TRBV12-3 or TRBV12-4, the J gene TRBJ2-5; D remains unclear. The CDR3 runs to 13 residues. The germline V and J ends were trimmed by 3 bases and 2 bases, with 7 bases remaining between them. The CDR3 protein is CASSFAEQETQYF. The CDR3 nucleotides read TGTGCCAGCAGTTTTGCGGAACAAGAGACCCAGTACTTC.

The V call is TRBV19, the J call TRBJ1-5; D is unresolved. Trimming shortened V by 5 bases and J by 2 bases, and 13 bases separated the two germline ends. The CDR3 consists of 15 residues. Per the germline V gene, CDR1 is LNHDA and CDR2 is SQIVND (reference sequence). CDR3 sequence: CASSFRPAGNQPQHF. In DNA form, the CDR3 reads TGTGCCAGTAGTTTCCGTCCCGCGGGCAATCAGCCCCAGCATTTT.

The chain joins TRBV14 to TRBJ1-1; the D is unclear. The CDR3 has 13 amino acids. Germline-derived CDR1 and CDR2 are SGHDN and FVKESK. The germline V and J ends were trimmed by 5 bases and 0 bases, with 7 bases remaining between them. Here the CDR3 reads CASSERMNTEAFF. The CDR3 DNA sequence: TGTGCCAGCAGCGAACGGATGAACACTGAAGCTTTCTTT.

This chain joins TRBV5-6 and TRBJ1-6; 7 bases line up with TRBD1. Trimming cost V 5 bases and J 0 bases; bases outside gene matches: 2. The CDR3 length is 15 residues. In germline, CDR1 is SGHDT, CDR2 YYEEEE. In nucleotides, the CDR3 is TGTGCCAGCAGGACAGGGTTCTCCTATAATTCACCCCTCCACTTT. This sequence encodes CASRTGFSYNSPLHF.

The rearrangement links TRBV10-3 to TRBJ1-5; D unclear. This CDR3 has 13 amino acids. Germline V gene sequence: CDR1 ENHRY, CDR2 SYGVKD. Trimming stripped 4 bases from V and 1 base from J, with 5 bases between. The CDR3 nucleotides read TGTGCCATCAGTGGTTCAAGCAATCAGCCCCAGCATTTT. It is translated as CAISGSSNQPQHF.

The chain recombines TRBV4-1 with TRBJ2-1; the D gene is possibly TRBD1 (6 bases). V gave up 3 bases and J gave up 4 bases, with 13 bases separating them. Germline V gene lookup returns CDR1 MGHRA and CDR2 YSYEKL. This CDR3 comprises 15 residues. In DNA, the CDR3 is TGCGCCAGCAGCCATACAGGGACGCAGTACAATGAGCAGTTCTTC. It yields the protein CASSHTGTQYNEQFF.